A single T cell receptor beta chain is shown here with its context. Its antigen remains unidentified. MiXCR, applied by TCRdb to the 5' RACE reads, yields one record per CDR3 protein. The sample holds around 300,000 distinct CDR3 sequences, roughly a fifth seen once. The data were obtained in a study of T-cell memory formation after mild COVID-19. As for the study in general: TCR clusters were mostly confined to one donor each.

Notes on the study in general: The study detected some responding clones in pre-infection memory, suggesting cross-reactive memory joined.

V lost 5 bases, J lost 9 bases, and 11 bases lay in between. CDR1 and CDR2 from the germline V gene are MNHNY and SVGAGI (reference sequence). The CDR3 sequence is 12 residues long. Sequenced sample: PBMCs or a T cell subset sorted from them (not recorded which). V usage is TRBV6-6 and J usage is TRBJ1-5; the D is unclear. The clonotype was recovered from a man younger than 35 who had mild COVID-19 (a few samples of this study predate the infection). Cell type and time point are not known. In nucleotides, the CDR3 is TGTGCCAGCAGTCACCTTATCCCGCCCCAGCATTTT. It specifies CASSHLIPPQHF.